Sequencing of this TCR beta chain was carried out in a study of cytomegalovirus exposure and HLA in healthy donors. Researchers ran the PCR with 60 Vbeta and 13 Jbeta primers. The assay was immunoSEQ multiplex PCR, and TCRdb's table has in-frame clones only and misses some. The data contain about 190,000 clones, approximately 78% of them singletons. This clone turned up a few times. Germline V gene sequence: CDR1 MRHNA, CDR2 SNTAGT. The CDR3 is 14 amino acids. The junction had 7 bases not matched to a gene; V was cut back by 6 bases and J by 6 bases. Sequencing was done on a sample of PBMCs. The chain carries TRBV6-4 and TRBJ2-3, with TRBD2 matching over 9 bases. The TCR sequence derives from a woman in her 30s in good health and CMV-seropositive. The CDR3 DNA follows: TGTGCCAGCAGCGGCGGGGGGGCCTCCGATACGCAGTATTTT. Translated, it gives CASSGGGASDTQYF.